This T cell receptor (beta chain) was identified in a study of T and B cells in COVID-19 patients. As for the study in general: Of 20 active-infection patients, 12 were critically ill with mechanical ventilation or extracorporeal membrane oxygenation.

Blood genomic DNA input for TRB amplification was 250-500 ng. By frequency in the sample, this clonotype is medium-sized. Multiplex PCR with BIOMED2 TRB-A/B primer pools amplified TRB rearrangements. TCRdb reprocessed the multiplex PCR reads via MiXCR and lists one record per CDR3 protein. Of about 14,000 distinct CDR3 sequences listed, about 29% were seen once; the top ten hold 1.2%. Between the trimmed V and J ends, which lost 6 bases and 4 bases, there was a span of 15 bases. The germline V gene has CDR1 SQVTM and CDR2 ANQGSEA. The CDR3 totals 14 residues. The receptor was isolated from a human donor who had recovered from COVID-19. J is TRBJ1-4 and V is TRBV29-1; D remains unclear. Sample: blood. CDR3 in DNA: TGCAGCGTCGCTACCGGGCTTATTAATGAAAAACTGTTTTTT. The encoded protein is CSVATGLINEKLFF. The variable domain in full, completed from reference TRBV29-1 and TRBJ1-4, reads SAVISQKPSRDICQRGTSLTIQCQVDSQVTMMFWYRQQPGQSLTLIATANQGSEATYESGFVIDKFPISRPNLTFSTLTVSNMSPEDSSIYLCSVATGLINEKLFFGSGTQLSVL.